Sequencing of this TCR beta chain was carried out in a study of control samples from healthy donors and cancer patients. This CDR3 region has 13 residues. The ends lost 5 bases at V and 7 bases at J; junction bases unmatched: 5. Germline assignment: CDR1 SEHNR and CDR2 FQNEAQ (reference sequence). TCRdb's table, derived via immunoSEQ multiplex PCR, lists solely in-frame clones and lacks some. The sample includes some 130,000 clones, 80% to 90% of them seen just once. This TCR was recovered from a woman under 40 in good health. Sequenced material: blood. V and J are TRBV7-9 and TRBJ2-1; 7 bases line up with TRBD2. CDR3 residues: CASSVVRENEQFF. Written as DNA, the CDR3 is TGTGCCAGCAGCGTGGTGCGGGAGAATGAGCAGTTCTTC.